Listed below are T cell receptor beta chains from one sample, sequenced in a study of blood T cell repertoires in COVID-19. Only in-frame clones appear in the TCRdb table, and some are missing; sequencing was by immunoSEQ multiplex PCR. The sample lists about 220,000 clones; roughly four fifths were seen once. Sequences were obtained from PBMCs or T cells enriched from blood (not recorded which). These receptors came from a woman aged 45-65 years who had been exposed to COVID-19. Each CDR3 is given with its conserved first and last residue. Each record gives: clone size, J gene, V gene, D gene, CDR3 DNA, CDR3 protein. D genes are given only for firm matches. Clone size is shown for a subset of rows, as once, few, many or a class of expanded clone.

clone size: NA
J gene: TRBJ2-7
V gene: TRBV15
D gene: TRBD1
CDR3 DNA: TGTGCCACCAGCAGTGGGACAGGGGGAAACACCTACGAGCAGTACTTC
CDR3 protein: CATSSGTGGNTYEQYF

clone size: many
J gene: TRBJ1-2
V gene: TRBV29-1
D gene: NA
CDR3 DNA: TGCAGCGTTGCACCAAGGGAGTATAGTGGCTACACCTTC
CDR3 protein: CSVAPREYSGYTF

clone size: few
J gene: TRBJ1-1
V gene: TRBV5-1
D gene: TRBD1
CDR3 DNA: TGCGCCAGCAGCCGAGGGACAGGGATCAGGACTGAAGCTTTCTTT
CDR3 protein: CASSRGTGIRTEAFF

clone size: NA
J gene: TRBJ1-1
V gene: TRBV6-5
D gene: NA
CDR3 DNA: TGTGCCAGCATAAGGATCGGGGGGCTCGGCTCTGAAGCTTTCTTT
CDR3 protein: CASIRIGGLGSEAFF

clone size: NA
J gene: TRBJ2-7
V gene: TRBV27
D gene: TRBD1
CDR3 DNA: TGTGCCAGCAGTCGAAGGGGGCGGGAGCAGTACTTC
CDR3 protein: CASSRRGREQYF

clone size: NA
J gene: TRBJ1-1
V gene: TRBV30
D gene: TRBD1
CDR3 DNA: TGTGCCTGGAGTTGGGGACAGGGGGCCACTGAAGCTTTCTTT
CDR3 protein: CAWSWGQGATEAFF

clone size: few
J gene: TRBJ1-1
V gene: TRBV25-1
D gene: NA
CDR3 DNA: TGTGCCAGCAGTGACAAGCGGACTGAAGCTTTCTTT
CDR3 protein: CASSDKRTEAFF

clone size: NA
J gene: TRBJ1-1
V gene: TRBV20-1
D gene: TRBD1
CDR3 DNA: TGCAGTGCTAGTCTGGGGGGGACAGGGGGCCAGAGAGCTTTCTTT
CDR3 protein: CSASLGGTGGQRAFF

clone size: few
J gene: TRBJ1-5
V gene: TRBV23-1
D gene: NA
CDR3 DNA: TGCGCCAGCAGTCAATCGGGGGGGGCAGGTACCAAGCCCCAGCATTTT
CDR3 protein: CASSQSGGAGTKPQHF

clone size: NA
J gene: TRBJ2-7
V gene: TRBV6-2/TRBV6-3
D gene: TRBD1
CDR3 DNA: TGTGCCAGCAGTCGCCGGGACAGCGACGAGCAGTACTTC
CDR3 protein: CASSRRDSDEQYF